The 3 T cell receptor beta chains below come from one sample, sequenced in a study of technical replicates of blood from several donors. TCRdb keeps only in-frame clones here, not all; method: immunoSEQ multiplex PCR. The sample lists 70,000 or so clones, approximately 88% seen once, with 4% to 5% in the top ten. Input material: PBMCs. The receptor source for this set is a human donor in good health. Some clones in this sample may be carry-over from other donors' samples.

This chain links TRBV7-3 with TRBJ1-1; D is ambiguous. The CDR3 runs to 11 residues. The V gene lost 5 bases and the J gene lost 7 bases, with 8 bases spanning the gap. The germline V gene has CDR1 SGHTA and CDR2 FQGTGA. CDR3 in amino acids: CASSPLREAFF. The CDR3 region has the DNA TGTGCCAGCAGCCCCTTGCGTGAAGCTTTCTTT.

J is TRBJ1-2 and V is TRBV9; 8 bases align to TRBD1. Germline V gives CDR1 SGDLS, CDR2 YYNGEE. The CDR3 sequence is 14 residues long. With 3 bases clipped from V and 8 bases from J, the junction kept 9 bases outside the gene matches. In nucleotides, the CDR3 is TGTGCCAGCAGCGAATCCGGGACAGGCGGAGGCTACACCTTC. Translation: CASSESGTGGGYTF.

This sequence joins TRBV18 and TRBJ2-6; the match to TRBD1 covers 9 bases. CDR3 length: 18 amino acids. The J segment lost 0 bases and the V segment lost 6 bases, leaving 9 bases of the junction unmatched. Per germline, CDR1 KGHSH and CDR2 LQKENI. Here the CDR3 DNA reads TGTGCCAGCTCGCGCCGGGACAGGGTTCTCTCTGGGGCCAACGTCCTGACTTTC. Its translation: CASSRRDRVLSGANVLTF.